The 9 T cell receptor beta chains given below trace back to one sample, sequenced in a study of blood T cell repertoires in COVID-19 (dated by TCRdb to 2018 to 2020). Receptor amplification or capture employed the immunoSEQ multiplex PCR assay. The source is immuneACCESS, and TCRdb retained only in-frame sequences with V and J called. Part of the clones is not carried over; for the studies checked, unresolved V genes explain less than half of this, and the remainder is unexplained. This sample has under 150,000 clones in its table, and 84% of those were observed once. The ten largest clones add up to roughly 4% of the sample. The sequenced sample consisted of PBMCs or T cells enriched from blood (not recorded which). These receptors all come from a man in his fifties or sixties in a cohort exposed to, infected with or recovered from COVID-19 (not recorded which).

V and J are TRBV2 and TRBJ1-2; D unclear. Trimming took off 6 bases at V and 8 bases at J, with 19 bases between the two ends. CDR3 length: 14 amino acids. The V gene's germline CDR1 is SNHLY and CDR2 FYNNEI. The CDR3 region has the DNA TGTGCCAGCAGCGTTGGTTATGAGGGAGGCGGCTACACCTTC. Its translation is CASSVGYEGGGYTF.

This chain uses TRBV14 with TRBJ2-1; 11 positions agree with TRBD2. The V gene's germline CDR1 is SGHDN and CDR2 FVKESK. J lost 0 bases, V lost 5 bases, and 3 bases had no gene match. The CDR3 spans 16 residues. This CDR3 reads CASSAGLAGSYNEQFF. CDR3 sequence (DNA): TGTGCCAGCAGCGCCGGACTAGCGGGCTCCTACAATGAGCAGTTCTTC.

The chain joins TRBV5-1 to TRBJ2-1; tentatively, D is TRBD2 (5 bases). The CDR3 extends over 14 amino acids. The germline V gene encodes CDR1 SGHRS and CDR2 YFSETQ. Trimming left V 0 bases short and J 4 bases short, with 8 bases between. In DNA, the CDR3 is TGCGCCAGCAGCTTGGAAGCGGTGTACAATGAGCAGTTCTTC. This sequence encodes CASSLEAVYNEQFF.

This clone has just one count. V is TRBV10-1 and J is TRBJ1-1, with TRBD1 identical over 12 bases. The germline V gene has CDR1 WNHNN and CDR2 SYGVQD (reference sequence). The CDR3 covers 21 residues. V shed 0 bases and J 0 bases; nucleotides not matched to a gene: 14. DNA of the CDR3: TGCGCCAGCAGTGAGTCGGACGGGACAGGGGGCAGATACCCTCTGAACACTGAAGCTTTCTTT. Translating it yields CASSESDGTGGRYPLNTEAFF.

The gene calls are TRBV3-1 (or the pseudogene TRBV3-2) and TRBJ2-1; 7 bases are a match to TRBD1. This CDR3 comprises 16 residues. Looked up from germline, CDR1 is LGHDT and CDR2 is YNNKEL (reference sequence). Trimming at V came to 4 bases and at J to 8 bases, leaving 14 bases not matched to a gene. CDR3 DNA sequence: TGTGCCAGCAGCCCCCCGGACAGGAATGAGGGAGATGAGCAGTTCTTC. It is translated as CASSPPDRNEGDEQFF.

The rearrangement uses TRBV9 and TRBJ1-2, with D unresolved. In germline, CDR1 is SGDLS, CDR2 YYNGEE. Trimming shortened V by 4 bases and J by 4 bases, and 20 bases separated the two germline ends. This CDR3 comprises 16 residues. The CDR3 nucleotides are TGTGCCAGCAGCCCCGAAGTGGCAGGATACCTCTATGGCTACACCTTC. The encoded protein is CASSPEVAGYLYGYTF.

The V and J genes are TRBV21-1 and TRBJ1-4; the table's TRBD1 call for D was not verified on the DNA. TRBV21-1 is labeled a pseudogene. The CDR3 sequence is 16 residues long. CDR3 amino acids: CASSKAALHPNEKLFF. The CDR3 DNA is TGTGCCAGCAGCAAAGCGGCCCTTCATCCTAATGAAAAACTGTTTTTT.

The CDR3 spells CSVNRLDEQFF. The CDR3 bases are TGCAGTGTTAACAGGCTTGATGAGCAGTTCTTC. The V gene is TRBV20-1, the J gene TRBJ2-1, with D possibly being TRBD1 (5 bases). Trimming took off 7 bases at V and 8 bases at J, with 12 bases between the two ends. From germline, CDR1 is DFQATT and CDR2 SNEGSKA (reference sequence). CDR3 length: 11 residues.

The chain couples TRBV29-1 to TRBJ2-5; TRBD1 matches at 7 bases. Germline values: CDR1 SQVTM, CDR2 ANQGSEA. The V gene end was trimmed by 6 bases and the J gene end by 5 bases; junction bases not matched to a gene: 9. There are 13 residues in the CDR3. CDR3 nucleotides: TGCAGCGTCAGACAGGGTGGGGCTGAGACCCAGTACTTC. Its protein is CSVRQGGAETQYF.